The rows below give T cell receptor beta chains drawn from one sample of a study of CD8+CD57+ T cells in acquired aplastic anemia. TCRdb independently ran MiXCR on the reads; one entry per CDR3 protein. The table includes approximately 200,000 distinct CDR3 sequences, 55% to 70% detected once. The sequenced sample was sorted CD4+, CD8+, or CD8+CD57+ T cells (not recorded which) from PBMCs. Receptors originate from a human donor with severe aplastic anemia or a healthy control (not recorded which). The CDR3 runs from the conserved cysteine through the conserved F or W. The order of the fields is J gene, clone size, V gene, CDR3 protein. Clone size is shown for a subset of rows, as once, few, many or a class of expanded clone.

J: TRBJ2-1; size: .; V: TRBV20-1; CDR3: CSASASGVRPGEQFF
J: TRBJ1-1; size: .; V: TRBV4-1; CDR3: CASSPGTPYRHVKAFF
J: TRBJ2-7; size: .; V: TRBV5-6; CDR3: CASSLTRHGYEQYF
J: TRBJ1-1; size: .; V: TRBV5-1; CDR3: CASSFRQGGNTEAFF
J: TRBJ1-1; size: .; V: TRBV9; CDR3: CASSVKQGTEAFF
J: TRBJ2-5; size: .; V: TRBV24-1; CDR3: CATSDTSVDTQYF
J: TRBJ2-7; size: many; V: TRBV6-5; CDR3: CASSSEFPGQGAYEQYF
J: TRBJ1-4; size: few; V: TRBV7-2; CDR3: CASSLGQGGEKLFF
J: TRBJ1-5; size: .; V: TRBV20-1; CDR3: CSARGDSNQPQHF
J: TRBJ1-1; size: .; V: TRBV19; CDR3: CASMGGQLNTEAFF
J: TRBJ2-1; size: .; V: TRBV10-1; CDR3: CASSETENEQFF